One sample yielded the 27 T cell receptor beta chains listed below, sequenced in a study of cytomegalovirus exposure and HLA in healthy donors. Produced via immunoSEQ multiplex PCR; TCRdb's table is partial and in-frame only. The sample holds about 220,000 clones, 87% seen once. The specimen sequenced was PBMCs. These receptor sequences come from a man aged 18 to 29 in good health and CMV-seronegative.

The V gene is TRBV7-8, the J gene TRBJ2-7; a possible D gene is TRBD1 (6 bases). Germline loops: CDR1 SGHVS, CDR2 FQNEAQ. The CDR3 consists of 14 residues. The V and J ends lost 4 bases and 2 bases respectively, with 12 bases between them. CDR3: CASSSSTGTYEQYF. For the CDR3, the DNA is TGTGCCAGCAGCTCATCGACAGGCACCTACGAGCAGTACTTC.

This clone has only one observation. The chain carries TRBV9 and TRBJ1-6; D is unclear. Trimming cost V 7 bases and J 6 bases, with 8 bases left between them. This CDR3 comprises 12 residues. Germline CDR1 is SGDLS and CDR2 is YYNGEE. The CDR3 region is CASGGANSPLHF. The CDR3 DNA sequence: TGTGCCAGCGGCGGCGCTAATTCACCCCTCCACTTT. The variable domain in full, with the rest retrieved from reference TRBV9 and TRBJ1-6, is DSGVTQTPKHLITATGQRVTLRCSPRSGDLSVYWYQQSLDQGLQFLIQYYNGEERAKGNILERFSAQQFPDLHSELNLSSLELGDSALYFCASGGANSPLHFGNGTRLTVT.

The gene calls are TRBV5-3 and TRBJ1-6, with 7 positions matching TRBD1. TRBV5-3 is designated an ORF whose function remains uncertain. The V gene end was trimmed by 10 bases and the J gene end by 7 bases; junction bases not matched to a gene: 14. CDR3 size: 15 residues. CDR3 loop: CAADEGGAQNSPLHF. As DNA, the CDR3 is TGTGCCGCTGATGAAGGGGGCGCGCAAAATTCACCCCTCCACTTT.

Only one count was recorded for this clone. The chain's CDR3 is CSVLRPQARDEQYF. The CDR3 nucleotides are TGCAGCGTTCTGAGACCCCAGGCAAGAGACGAGCAGTACTTC. The chain has TRBV29-1 and TRBJ2-7; D is ambiguous. Germline V gene lookup returns CDR1 SQVTM and CDR2 ANQGSEA. The CDR3 contains 14 residues. Trimming left V 5 bases short and J 5 bases short, with 19 bases between.

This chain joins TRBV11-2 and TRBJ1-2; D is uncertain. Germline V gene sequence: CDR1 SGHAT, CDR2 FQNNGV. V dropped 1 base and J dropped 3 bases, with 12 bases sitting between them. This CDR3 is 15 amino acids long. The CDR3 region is CASSLGGPPDYGYTF. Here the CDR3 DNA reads TGTGCCAGCAGCTTAGGAGGCCCCCCCGACTATGGCTACACCTTC. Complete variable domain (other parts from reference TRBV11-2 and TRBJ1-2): EAGVAQSPRYKIIEKRQSVAFWCNPISGHATLYWYQQILGQGPKLLIQFQNNGVVDDSQLPKDRFSAERLKGVDSTLKIQPAKLEDSAVYLCASSLGGPPDYGYTFGSGTRLTVV.

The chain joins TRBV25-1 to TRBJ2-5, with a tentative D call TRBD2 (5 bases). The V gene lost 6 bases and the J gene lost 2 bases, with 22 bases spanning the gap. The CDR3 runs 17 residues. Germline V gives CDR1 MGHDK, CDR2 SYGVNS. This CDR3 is CASSEIRGLRKQETQYF. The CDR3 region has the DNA TGTGCCAGCAGCGAGATTCGGGGTTTACGTAAGCAAGAGACCCAGTACTTC.

This CDR3 reads CASSRTVNQPQHF. In DNA form, the CDR3 reads TGTGCCAGCAGCAGGACAGTTAATCAGCCCCAGCATTTT. The rearrangement joins TRBV9 to TRBJ1-5, with a possible D match to TRBD1 (6 bases). V lost 4 bases and J 4 bases, leaving 9 bases between the germline ends. Germline CDR1 SGDLS, CDR2 YYNGEE. The CDR3 is 13 residues long.

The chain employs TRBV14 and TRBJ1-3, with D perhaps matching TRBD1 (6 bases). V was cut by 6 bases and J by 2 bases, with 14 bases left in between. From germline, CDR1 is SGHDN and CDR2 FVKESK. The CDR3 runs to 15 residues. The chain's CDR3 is CASRTDRTPGNTIYF. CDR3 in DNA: TGTGCCAGCAGGACTGACAGGACCCCTGGAAACACCATATATTTT.

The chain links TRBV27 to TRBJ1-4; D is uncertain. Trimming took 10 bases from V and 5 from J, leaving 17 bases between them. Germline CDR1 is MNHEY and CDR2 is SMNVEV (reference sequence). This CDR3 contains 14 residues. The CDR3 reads CAMRLGGSNEKLFF. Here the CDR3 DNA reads TGTGCCATGCGTCTCGGAGGTTCCAATGAAAAACTGTTTTTT.

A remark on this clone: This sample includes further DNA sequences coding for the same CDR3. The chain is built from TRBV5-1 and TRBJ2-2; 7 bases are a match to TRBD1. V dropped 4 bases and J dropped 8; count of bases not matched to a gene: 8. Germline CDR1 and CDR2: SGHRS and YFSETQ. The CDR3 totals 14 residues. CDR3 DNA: TGCGCCAGCAGCCTCGACAGGGTGGCAGGGGAGCTGTTTTTT. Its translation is CASSLDRVAGELFF.

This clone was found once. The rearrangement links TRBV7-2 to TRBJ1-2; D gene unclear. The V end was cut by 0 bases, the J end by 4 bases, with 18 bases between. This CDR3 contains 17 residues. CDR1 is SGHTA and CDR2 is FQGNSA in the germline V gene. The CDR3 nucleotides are TGTGCCAGCAGCTTAGCACGGGAGGCCCTGGTTAGCTATGGCTACACCTTC. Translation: CASSLAREALVSYGYTF. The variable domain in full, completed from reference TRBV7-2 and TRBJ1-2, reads GAGVSQSPSNKVTEKGKDVELRCDPISGHTALYWYRQSLGQGLEFLIYFQGNSAPDKSGLPSDRFSAERTGGSVSTLTIQRTQQEDSAVYLCASSLAREALVSYGYTFGSGTRLTVV.

The CDR3 region is CAWSVSSTGPNTEAFF. CDR3 coding DNA: TGTGCCTGGAGTGTCTCCTCGACAGGGCCTAACACTGAAGCTTTCTTT. The chain uses TRBV30 and TRBJ1-1; 7 bases fit TRBD1. Germline CDR1 is GTSNPN and CDR2 is SVGIG (reference sequence). This CDR3 is 16 amino acids long. V lost 0 bases and J lost 2; bases outside the gene matches: 9. The variable domain in full, with the rest retrieved from reference TRBV30 and TRBJ1-1, is SQTIHQWPATLVQPVGSPLSLECTVEGTSNPNLYWYRQAAGRGLQLLFYSVGIGQISSEVPQNLSASRPQDRQFILSSKKLLLSDSGFYLCAWSVSSTGPNTEAFFGQGTRLTVV.

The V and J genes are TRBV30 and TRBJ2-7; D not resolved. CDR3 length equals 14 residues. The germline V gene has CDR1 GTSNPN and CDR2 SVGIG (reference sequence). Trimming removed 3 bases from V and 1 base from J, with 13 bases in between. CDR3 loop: CAWSATLESYEQYF. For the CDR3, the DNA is TGTGCCTGGAGCGCCACCCTAGAATCCTACGAGCAGTACTTC. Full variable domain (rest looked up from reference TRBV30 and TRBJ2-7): SQTIHQWPATLVQPVGSPLSLECTVEGTSNPNLYWYRQAAGRGLQLLFYSVGIGQISSEVPQNLSASRPQDRQFILSSKKLLLSDSGFYLCAWSATLESYEQYFGPGTRLTVT.

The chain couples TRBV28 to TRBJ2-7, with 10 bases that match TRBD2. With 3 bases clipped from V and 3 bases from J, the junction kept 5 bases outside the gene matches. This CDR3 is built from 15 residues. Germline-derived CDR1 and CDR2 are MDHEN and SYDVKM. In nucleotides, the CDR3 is TGTGCCAGCAGTTTTAGGACTAGCGGAATCTACGAGCAGTACTTC. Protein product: CASSFRTSGIYEQYF.

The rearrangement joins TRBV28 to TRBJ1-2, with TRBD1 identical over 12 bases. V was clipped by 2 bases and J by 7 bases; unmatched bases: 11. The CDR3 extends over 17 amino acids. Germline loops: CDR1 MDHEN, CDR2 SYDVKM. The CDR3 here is CASSLNSGTGGIGGYTF. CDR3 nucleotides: TGTGCCAGCAGTTTAAATTCGGGGACAGGGGGCATTGGTGGCTACACCTTC.

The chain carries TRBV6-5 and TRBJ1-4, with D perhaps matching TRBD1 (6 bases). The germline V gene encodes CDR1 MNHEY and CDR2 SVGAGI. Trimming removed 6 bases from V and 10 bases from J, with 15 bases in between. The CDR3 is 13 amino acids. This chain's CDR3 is CASRKGVQAKLFF. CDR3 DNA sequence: TGTGCCAGCAGAAAGGGGGTTCAGGCAAAACTGTTTTTT.

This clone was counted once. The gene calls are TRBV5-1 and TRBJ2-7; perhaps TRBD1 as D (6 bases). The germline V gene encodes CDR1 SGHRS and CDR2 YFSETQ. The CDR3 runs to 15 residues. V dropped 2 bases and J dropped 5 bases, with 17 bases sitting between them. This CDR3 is CASSFMTGRTNEQYF. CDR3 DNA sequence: TGCGCCAGCAGCTTTATGACAGGTCGGACGAACGAGCAGTACTTC.

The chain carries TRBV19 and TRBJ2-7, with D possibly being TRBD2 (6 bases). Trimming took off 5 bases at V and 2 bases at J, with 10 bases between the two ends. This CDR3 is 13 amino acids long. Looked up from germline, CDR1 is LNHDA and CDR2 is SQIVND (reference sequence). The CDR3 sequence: CASSSGRTYEQYF. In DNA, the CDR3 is TGTGCCAGTAGTTCCGGGAGAACCTACGAGCAGTACTTC.

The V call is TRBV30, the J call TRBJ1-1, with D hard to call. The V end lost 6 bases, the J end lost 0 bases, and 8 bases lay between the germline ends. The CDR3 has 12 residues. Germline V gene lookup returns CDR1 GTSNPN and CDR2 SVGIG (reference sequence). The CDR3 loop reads CACQDLNTEAFF. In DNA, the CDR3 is TGTGCCTGTCAGGATTTGAACACTGAAGCTTTCTTT. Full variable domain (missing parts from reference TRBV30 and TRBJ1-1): SQTIHQWPATLVQPVGSPLSLECTVEGTSNPNLYWYRQAAGRGLQLLFYSVGIGQISSEVPQNLSASRPQDRQFILSSKKLLLSDSGFYLCACQDLNTEAFFGQGTRLTVV.

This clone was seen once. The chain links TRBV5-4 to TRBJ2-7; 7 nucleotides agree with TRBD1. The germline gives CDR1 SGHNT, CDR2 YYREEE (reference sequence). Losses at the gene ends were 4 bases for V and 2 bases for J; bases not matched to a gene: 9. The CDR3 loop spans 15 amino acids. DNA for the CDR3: TGTGCCAGCAGCCCCGACAGGGTTCCCCCCTACGAGCAGTACTTC. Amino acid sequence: CASSPDRVPPYEQYF.

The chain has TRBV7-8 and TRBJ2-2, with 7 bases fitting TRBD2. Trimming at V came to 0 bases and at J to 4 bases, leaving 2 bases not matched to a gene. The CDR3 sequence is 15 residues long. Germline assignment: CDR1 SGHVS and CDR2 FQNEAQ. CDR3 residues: CASSLATGGTGELFF. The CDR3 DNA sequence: TGTGCCAGCAGCTTAGCGACGGGGGGCACCGGGGAGCTGTTTTTT.

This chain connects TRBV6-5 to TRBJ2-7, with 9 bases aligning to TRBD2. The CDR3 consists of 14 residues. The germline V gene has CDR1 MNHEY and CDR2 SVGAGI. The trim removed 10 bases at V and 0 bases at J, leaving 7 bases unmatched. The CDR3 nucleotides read TGTGCCACCCTGTCTAGCGGGGCCTCCTACGAGCAGTACTTC. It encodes CATLSSGASYEQYF.

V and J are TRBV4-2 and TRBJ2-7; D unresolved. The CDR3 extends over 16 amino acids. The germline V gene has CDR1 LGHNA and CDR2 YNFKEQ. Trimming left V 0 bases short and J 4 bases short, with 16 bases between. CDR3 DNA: TGTGCCAGCAGCCAAGATACTCGGTCTACCCTTTACGAGCAGTACTTC. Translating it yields CASSQDTRSTLYEQYF.

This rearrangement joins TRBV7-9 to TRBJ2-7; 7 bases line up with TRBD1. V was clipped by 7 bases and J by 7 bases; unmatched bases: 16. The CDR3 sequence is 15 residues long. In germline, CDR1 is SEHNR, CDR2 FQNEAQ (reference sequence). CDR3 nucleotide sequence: TGTGCCAGCACCTACGAGGGGGCGCGAAGTAGGGAGCAGTACTTC. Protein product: CASTYEGARSREQYF.

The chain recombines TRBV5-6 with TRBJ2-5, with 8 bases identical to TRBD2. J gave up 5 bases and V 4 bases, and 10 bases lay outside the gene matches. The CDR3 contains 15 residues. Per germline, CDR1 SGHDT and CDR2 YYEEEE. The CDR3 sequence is CASSPGGDGRETQYF. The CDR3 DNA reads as TGTGCCAGCAGCCCGGGAGGGGATGGCAGGGAGACCCAGTACTTC. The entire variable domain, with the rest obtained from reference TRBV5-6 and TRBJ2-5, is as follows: DAGVTQSPTHLIKTRGQQVTLRCSPKSGHDTVSWYQQALGQGPQFIFQYYEEEERQRGNFPDRFSGHQFPNYSSELNVNALLLGDSALYLCASSPGGDGRETQYFGPGTRLLVL.

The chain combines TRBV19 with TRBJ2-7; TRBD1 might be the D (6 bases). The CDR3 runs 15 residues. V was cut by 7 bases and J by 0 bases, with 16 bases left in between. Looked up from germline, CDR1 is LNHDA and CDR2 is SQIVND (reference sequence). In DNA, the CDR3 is TGTGCCAGTAAATCTTCAGGACAGTCCTCCTACGAGCAGTACTTC. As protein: CASKSSGQSSYEQYF.

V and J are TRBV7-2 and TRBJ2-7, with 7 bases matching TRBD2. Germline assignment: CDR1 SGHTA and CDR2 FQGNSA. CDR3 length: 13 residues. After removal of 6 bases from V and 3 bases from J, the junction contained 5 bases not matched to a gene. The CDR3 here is CASRPSGIYEQYF. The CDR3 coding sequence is TGTGCCAGCAGGCCTAGCGGAATCTACGAGCAGTACTTC.